Here is one T cell receptor (beta chain) with its context. The sample comes from a study of T cell responses to AZD1222 COVID-19 vaccine. Only in-frame clones appear in the TCRdb table, and some are missing; sequencing was by immunoSEQ multiplex PCR. This sample yields about 200,000 clones, of which 90% to 95% are seen a single time; around 1.7% belongs to the top ten. CDR3 size: 14 residues. Trimming at V came to 2 bases and at J to 10 bases, leaving 7 bases not matched to a gene. From germline, CDR1 is MDHEN and CDR2 SYDVKM. The sequencing used peripheral blood, collected 28 days after the second dose of the MenACWY control vaccine. The sequence was obtained from an adult who received the MenACWY meningococcal vaccine as a control. The rearrangement joins TRBV28 to TRBJ1-4, with 7 bases that match TRBD1. The CDR3 sequence is CASSLKGAIGKLFF. CDR3 in DNA: TGTGCCAGCAGTTTAAAGGGGGCTATAGGAAAACTGTTTTTT. Filled out from reference TRBV28 and TRBJ1-4, the complete variable domain reads DVKVTQSSRYLVKRTGEKVFLECVQDMDHENMFWYRQDPGLGLRLIYFSYDVKMKEKGDIPEGYSVSREKKERFSLILESASTNQTSMYLCASSLKGAIGKLFFGSGTQLSVL.